Presented here are 6 T cell receptor beta chains from one specimen sequenced in a study of Ad26.COV2.S vaccination and SARS-CoV-2 variants (dated by TCRdb to about 2021). In light of the paper, this sample's treatment or condition label describes: some 19 received Ad26.COV2.S at low or high dose, single or two shots; five or six received placebo; per-sample allocation not given. Repertoires of vaccine and placebo recipients were sequenced from samples taken on day 63 after the first injection. Library preparation employed the immunoSEQ multiplex PCR assay. TCRdb's version of the immuneACCESS table is confined to in-frame rearrangements and falls short of the full clone set. An unresolved V gene accounts for under half of the shortfall where checked; the remainder is of unknown origin. Present in this sample are 350,000 to 500,000 clones, 80% to 95% of which were seen just once. The ten largest clones add up to about 4.1% of the sample.

The specimen comprised peripheral blood, sampled in a trial of Ad26.COV2.S vaccine versus placebo. The source is a person between 18 and 65 years old who received the Ad26.COV2.S COVID-19 vaccine or a placebo.

The chain combines TRBV6-2 or TRBV6-3 with TRBJ2-5; D gene uncertain. Deletions cut 0 bases from V and 1 base from J, with 9 bases between. CDR3 size: 15 residues. The germline gives CDR1 MNHEY, CDR2 SVGEGT. CDR3 protein: CASSYSISIQETQYF. The CDR3 region has the DNA TGTGCCAGCAGTTACTCCATTTCCATCCAAGAGACCCAGTACTTC.

This chain connects TRBV25-1 to TRBJ2-3; possible D gene TRBD2, 6 bases. With 2 bases removed from V and 1 base from J, the gap between germline ends came to 16 bases. Germline loops: CDR1 MGHDK, CDR2 SYGVNS. The CDR3 has 17 amino acids. The CDR3 spells CASSEEGVGGGTDTQYF. CDR3 nucleotides: TGTGCCAGCAGTGAAGAGGGAGTGGGAGGAGGCACAGATACGCAGTATTTT.

The V and J genes are TRBV14 and TRBJ2-7; 10 nucleotides agree with TRBD1. Per germline, CDR1 SGHDN and CDR2 FVKESK. This CDR3 is built from 18 residues. V was pared by 0 bases and J by 1 base, with 9 bases of the junction left unmatched. CDR3 region: CASSQDGHRDRGSYEQYF. The CDR3, as DNA: TGTGCCAGCAGCCAAGATGGACACCGGGACAGGGGATCCTACGAGCAGTACTTC.

The chain recombines TRBV6-2 or TRBV6-3 with TRBJ2-7; 11 nucleotides align to TRBD2. Per germline, CDR1 MNHEY and CDR2 SVGEGT. The length of the CDR3 is 16 residues. The V gene end was trimmed by 3 bases and the J gene end by 0 bases; junction bases not matched to a gene: 4. This CDR3 reads CASSYWGLAASYEQYF. In DNA form, the CDR3 reads TGTGCCAGCAGTTATTGGGGACTAGCGGCCTCCTACGAGCAGTACTTC.

The chain is built from TRBV6-5 and TRBJ1-6; D possibly corresponds to TRBD1 (5 bases). The CDR3 covers 13 residues. The V gene lost 7 bases and the J gene lost 9 bases, with 13 bases spanning the gap. Germline CDR1 MNHEY, CDR2 SVGAGI. DNA of the CDR3: TGTGCCAGCAAACGAGGGGAGGCTTCACCCCTCCACTTT. It translates to CASKRGEASPLHF.

The genes are TRBV28 and TRBJ1-4, with a tentative D call TRBD1 (6 bases). CDR1 is MDHEN and CDR2 is SYDVKM in the germline V gene. This CDR3 region has 13 residues. V was clipped by 5 bases and J by 9 bases, with 13 bases between them. This chain's CDR3 is CASSLLDRKKLFF. The CDR3 nucleotides are TGTGCCAGCAGTCTCCTGGACAGAAAAAAACTGTTTTTT.